This TCR beta chain was sequenced for a study of control samples from healthy donors and cancer patients. Data came from immunoSEQ multiplex PCR; TCRdb stores just in-frame clones and leaves some out. The sample shows over 80,000 clones, roughly 89% of them seen only once. Germline-derived CDR1 and CDR2 are MNHEY and SVGAGI. This CDR3 is built from 13 residues. Trimming took off 6 bases at V and 7 bases at J, with 13 bases between the two ends. This sequence originates from a man aged 30 to 45 in good health. This sequence joins TRBV6-5 and TRBJ1-5; D may be TRBD1 (5 bases). Sequencing was carried out using blood. The DNA for the CDR3 is TGTGCCAGCAGATTTCAGGGTCGGCAGCCCCAGCATTTT. Protein product: CASRFQGRQPQHF.